These 9 T cell receptor beta chains came from one sample sequenced in a study of T cells after yellow fever vaccination. MiXCR, applied by TCRdb to the 5' RACE reads, yields one record per CDR3 protein. The repertoire holds about 630,000 distinct CDR3 sequences, with roughly an eighth as singletons. The starting material was PBMCs, obtained on the day of the yellow fever booster vaccination. All receptors derive from a man aged 25 to 40 who received the YFV17D yellow fever vaccine.

There are a few counts of this clonotype. The gene calls are TRBV29-1 and TRBJ2-7; 12 positions agree with TRBD2. The CDR3 extends over 16 amino acids. Germline V gene data show CDR1 as SQVTM and CDR2 as ANQGSEA. After removal of 8 bases from V and 5 bases from J, the junction contained 16 bases not matched to a gene. CDR3 in DNA: TGCAGCCGAAACGGGGCTAGCGGGAGGGCCCTCCACGAGCAGTACTTC. Its translation is CSRNGASGRALHEQYF.

This clonotype showed up just a few times. The V gene is TRBV5-1, the J gene TRBJ2-3; TRBD1 matches at 7 bases. After removal of 4 bases from V and 4 bases from J, the junction contained 9 bases not matched to a gene. CDR1 and CDR2 (germline): SGHRS, YFSETQ. This CDR3 region has 15 residues. The CDR3 DNA reads as TGCGCCAGCAGCGCCCCGGGACAGAGATCAGATACGCAGTATTTT. It codes for CASSAPGQRSDTQYF. The full variable domain, its missing parts supplied by reference TRBV5-1 and TRBJ2-3, is KAGVTQTPRYLIKTRGQQVTLSCSPISGHRSVSWYQQTPGQGLQFLFEYFSETQRNKGNFPGRFSGRQFSNSRSEMNVSTLELGDSALYLCASSAPGQRSDTQYFGPGTRLTVL.

In this sample, this clonotype turned up a few times. V is TRBV20-1 and J is TRBJ2-7; 11 nucleotides match TRBD2. The CDR3 totals 15 residues. CDR1 DFQATT and CDR2 SNEGSKA come from the germline V gene (reference sequence). Trimming cost V 1 base and J 6 bases; bases outside gene matches: 8. CDR3 DNA sequence: TGCAGTGCTAGAGGGGGGACTAGCGGTCCTGGCGAGCAGTACTTC. Amino acids: CSARGGTSGPGEQYF.

V gene TRBV6-1 combines with J gene TRBJ1-5; 7 bases agree with TRBD1. Trimming took 6 bases from V and 5 from J; bases not matched to a gene: 13. Germline V gene sequence: CDR1 MNHNS, CDR2 SASEGT. This CDR3 has 16 residues. CDR3 sequence (DNA): TGTGCCAGCAGCGGACACGGGGGGGACAGTTATCAGCCCCAGCATTTT. Protein product: CASSGHGGDSYQPQHF.

This clonotype has a handful of counts. The chain recombines TRBV5-1 with TRBJ2-5, with D perhaps being TRBD1 or TRBD2 (5 bases each). CDR1 is SGHRS, CDR2 YFSETQ, per germline. V was pared by 6 bases and J by 0 bases, with 12 bases between. This CDR3 has 14 amino acids. CDR3 DNA sequence: TGCGCCAGCACCCCCGGGGCGTACCAAGAGACCCAGTACTTC. This gives the protein CASTPGAYQETQYF.

The chain joins TRBV27 to TRBJ1-4; 7 bases fit TRBD1. Per the germline V gene, CDR1 is MNHEY and CDR2 is SMNVEV (reference sequence). The CDR3 runs to 19 residues. Trimming cost V 5 bases and J 0 bases; bases outside gene matches: 15. CDR3 residues: CASSKEFLGQFTTNEKLFF. For the CDR3, the DNA is TGTGCCAGCAGTAAAGAATTTCTGGGACAGTTCACAACTAATGAAAAACTGTTTTTT.

The chain combines TRBV7-8 with TRBJ2-7; D could derive from TRBD1 or TRBD2 (5 bases each). Trimming cost V 5 bases and J 4 bases, with 18 bases left between them. In germline, CDR1 is SGHVS, CDR2 FQNEAQ. This CDR3 spans 15 amino acids. The CDR3 loop is CASSPTPGPEYEQYF. The CDR3 DNA is TGTGCCAGCAGCCCAACTCCGGGGCCGGAGTACGAGCAGTACTTC.

In its sample, this clonotype was seen a few times. The chain couples TRBV2 to TRBJ2-2, with 8 bases that match TRBD2. Germline lookup yields CDR1 SNHLY and CDR2 FYNNEI. V dropped 6 bases and J dropped 7; count of bases not matched to a gene: 10. This CDR3 is built from 15 residues. CDR3 region: CASSTTSGAVGELFF. DNA for the CDR3: TGTGCCAGCAGCACAACTAGCGGAGCCGTCGGGGAGCTGTTTTTT. Drawing the rest from reference TRBV2 and TRBJ2-2, the complete variable domain is EPEVTQTPSHQVTQMGQEVILRCVPISNHLYFYWYRQILGQKVEFLVSFYNNEISEKSEIFDDQFSVERPDGSNFTLKIRSTKLEDSAMYFCASSTTSGAVGELFFGEGSRLTVL.

This clonotype appeared many times. The rearrangement joins TRBV12-3 or TRBV12-4 to TRBJ2-2, with D hard to call. The V end lost 10 bases, the J end lost 6 bases, and 9 bases lay between the germline ends. The CDR3 runs to 11 residues. The CDR3 DNA follows: TGTGCCAAACAGATGGCCGGGGAGCTGTTTTTT. Translation: CAKQMAGELFF.